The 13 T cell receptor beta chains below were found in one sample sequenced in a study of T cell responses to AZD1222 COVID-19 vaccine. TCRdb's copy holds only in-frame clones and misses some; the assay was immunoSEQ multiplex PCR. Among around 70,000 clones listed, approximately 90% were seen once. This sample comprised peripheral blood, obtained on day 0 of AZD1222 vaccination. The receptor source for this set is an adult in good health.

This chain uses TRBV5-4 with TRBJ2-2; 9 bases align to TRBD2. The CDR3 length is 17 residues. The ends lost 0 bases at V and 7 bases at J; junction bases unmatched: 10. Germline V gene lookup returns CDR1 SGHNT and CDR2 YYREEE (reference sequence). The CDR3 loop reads CASSLGLAGSEGGELFF. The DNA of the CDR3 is TGTGCCAGCAGCTTGGGTCTAGCGGGATCAGAAGGCGGGGAGCTGTTTTTT.

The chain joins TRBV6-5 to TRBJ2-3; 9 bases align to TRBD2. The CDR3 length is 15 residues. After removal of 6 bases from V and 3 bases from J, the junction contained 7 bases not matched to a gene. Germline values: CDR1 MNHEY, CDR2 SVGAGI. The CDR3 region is CASRVIAGVTDTQYF. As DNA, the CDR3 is TGTGCCAGCAGAGTAATAGCGGGAGTAACAGATACGCAGTATTTT.

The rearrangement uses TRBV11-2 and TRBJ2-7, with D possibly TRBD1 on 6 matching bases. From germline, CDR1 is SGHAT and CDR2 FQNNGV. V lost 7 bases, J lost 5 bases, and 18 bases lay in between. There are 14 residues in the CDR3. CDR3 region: CASNPGVPGDEQYF. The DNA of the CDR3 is TGTGCCAGCAACCCAGGGGTCCCAGGGGACGAGCAGTACTTC.

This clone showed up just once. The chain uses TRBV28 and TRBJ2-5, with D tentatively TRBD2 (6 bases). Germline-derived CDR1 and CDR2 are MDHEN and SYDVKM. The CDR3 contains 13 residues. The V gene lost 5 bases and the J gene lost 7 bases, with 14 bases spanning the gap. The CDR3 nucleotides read TGTGCCAGCAGTCCGGGGACTGGGGGGACCCAGTACTTC. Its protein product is CASSPGTGGTQYF.

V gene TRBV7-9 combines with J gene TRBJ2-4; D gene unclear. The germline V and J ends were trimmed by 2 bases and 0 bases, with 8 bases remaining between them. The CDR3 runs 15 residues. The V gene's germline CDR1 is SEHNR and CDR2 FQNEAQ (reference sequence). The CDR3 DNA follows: TGTGCCAGCAGCTTAATCGCCCTAGCCAAAAACATTCAGTACTTC. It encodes CASSLIALAKNIQYF.

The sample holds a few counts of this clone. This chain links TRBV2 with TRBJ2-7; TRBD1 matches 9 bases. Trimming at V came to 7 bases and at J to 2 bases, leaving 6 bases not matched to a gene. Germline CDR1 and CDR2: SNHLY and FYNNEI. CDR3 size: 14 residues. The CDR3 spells CASNRQGGTYEQYF. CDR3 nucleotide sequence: TGTGCCAGCAACCGACAGGGGGGAACCTACGAGCAGTACTTC.

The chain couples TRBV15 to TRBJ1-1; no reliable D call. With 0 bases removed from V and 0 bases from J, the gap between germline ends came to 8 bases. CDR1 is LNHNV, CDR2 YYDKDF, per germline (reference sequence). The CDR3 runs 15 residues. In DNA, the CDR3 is TGTGCCACCAGCAGAGAGTACAGTATGAACACTGAAGCTTTCTTT. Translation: CATSREYSMNTEAFF.

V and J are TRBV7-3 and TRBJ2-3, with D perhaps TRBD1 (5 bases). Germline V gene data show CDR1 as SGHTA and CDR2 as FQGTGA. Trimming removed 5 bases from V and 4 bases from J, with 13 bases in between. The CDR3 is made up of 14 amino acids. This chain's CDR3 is CASSPPGNPDTQYF. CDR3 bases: TGTGCCAGCAGCCCCCCAGGGAACCCAGATACGCAGTATTTT.

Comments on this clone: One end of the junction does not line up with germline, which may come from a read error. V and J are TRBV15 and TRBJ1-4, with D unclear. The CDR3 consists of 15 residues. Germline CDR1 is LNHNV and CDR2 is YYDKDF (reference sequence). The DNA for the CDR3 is TGTGCCACCAGGAGAGAGCAGGCGACGGGTGAAAAACTGTTTTTT. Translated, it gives CATRREQATGEKLFF.

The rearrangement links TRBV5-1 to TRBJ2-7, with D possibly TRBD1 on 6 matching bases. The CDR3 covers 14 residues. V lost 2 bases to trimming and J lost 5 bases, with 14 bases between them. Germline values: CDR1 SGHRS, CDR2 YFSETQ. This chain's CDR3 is CASSLATGFDEQYF. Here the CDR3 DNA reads TGCGCCAGCAGCTTAGCTACAGGGTTCGACGAGCAGTACTTC.

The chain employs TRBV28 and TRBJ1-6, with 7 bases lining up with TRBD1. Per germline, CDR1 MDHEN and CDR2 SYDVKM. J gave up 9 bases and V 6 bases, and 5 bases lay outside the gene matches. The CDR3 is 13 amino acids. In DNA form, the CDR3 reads TGTGCCAGCAGGGATACAGGGGTTTCACCCCTCCACTTT. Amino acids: CASRDTGVSPLHF.

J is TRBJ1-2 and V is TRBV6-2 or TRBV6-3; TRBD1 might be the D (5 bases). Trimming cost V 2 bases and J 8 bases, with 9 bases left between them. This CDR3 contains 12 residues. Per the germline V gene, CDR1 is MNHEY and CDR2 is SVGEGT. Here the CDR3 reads CASSYLGAGYTF. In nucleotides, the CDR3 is TGTGCCAGCAGTTACCTAGGGGCCGGCTACACCTTC.

CDR3 nucleotide sequence: TGTGCCACCAGTGATTTCGGAGAGACCCAGTACTTC. This translates into CATSDFGETQYF. The rearrangement joins TRBV24-1 to TRBJ2-5; D not certain. V was pared by 1 base and J by 4 bases, with 3 bases between. There are 12 residues in the CDR3. Germline V gene data show CDR1 as KGHDR and CDR2 as SFDVKD.